This T cell receptor beta chain was obtained from a study of long-term antiretroviral therapy in people with HIV. Unmatched junction bases numbered 11, after V lost 3 bases and J lost 1 base. The CDR3 is 18 residues long. The germline V gene encodes CDR1 LGHNA and CDR2 YNFKEQ. Runs used v3.0 of the immunoSEQ assay and were done at survey level. Sequencing was directed toward about 40,000-55,000 T-cell genomes in each sample. The table came from immunoSEQ multiplex PCR; TCRdb's copy has only in-frame clones and leaves some out. The sample includes about 35,000 clones, 70% to 90% of them seen just once. Each sample contained roughly 0.85-10 million cryopreserved PBMC, thawed before DNA extraction. As to this clone: What it binds is unknown.

Findings and caveats of the study: Patients on ART gained diversity, which nonetheless stayed below transplant donor controls. Controls had broader CDR3 length ranges than HIV repertoires did.

The material was unsorted PBMCs, obtained 2.2 years after starting antiretroviral therapy. This chain connects TRBV4-2 to TRBJ2-1, with TRBD2 identical over 8 bases. This TCR was recovered from a man younger than 30 with HIV. The CDR3 loop is CASSHLSLAVESYNEQFF. The CDR3 coding sequence is TGTGCCAGCAGCCACCTATCACTAGCGGTGGAGTCCTACAATGAGCAGTTCTTC.